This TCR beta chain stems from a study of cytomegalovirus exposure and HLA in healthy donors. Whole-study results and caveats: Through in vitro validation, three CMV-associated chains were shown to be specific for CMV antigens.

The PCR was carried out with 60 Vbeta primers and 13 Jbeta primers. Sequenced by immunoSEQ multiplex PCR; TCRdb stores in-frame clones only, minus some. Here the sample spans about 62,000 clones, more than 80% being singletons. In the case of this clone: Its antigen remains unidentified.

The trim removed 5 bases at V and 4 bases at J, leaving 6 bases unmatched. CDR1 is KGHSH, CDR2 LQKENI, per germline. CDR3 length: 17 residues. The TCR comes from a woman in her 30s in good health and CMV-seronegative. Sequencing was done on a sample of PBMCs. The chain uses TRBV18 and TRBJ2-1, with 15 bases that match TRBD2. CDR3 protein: CASSFGTSGGYYNEQFF. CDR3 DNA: TGTGCCAGCTCATTCGGGACTAGCGGGGGGTATTACAATGAGCAGTTCTTC.